This T cell receptor beta chain was retrieved from a study of CD8 T cells in Susac syndrome. V gave up 3 bases and J gave up 4 bases; unmatched junction bases: 9. CDR3 size: 17 residues. The germline gives CDR1 SNHLY, CDR2 FYNNEI. Reverse transcription of roughly 0.45 to 1 ug RNA was carried out with random hexamers. TCRdb recomputed calls from the immunoSEQ multiplex PCR reads with MiXCR, one row per CDR3 protein. The data contain 20,000 to 25,000 distinct CDR3 sequences, 85% to 95% of them singletons. The chain combines TRBV2 with TRBJ2-3; 11 bases are shared with TRBD2. The sequence derives from a human donor in good health. The specimen sequenced was CD8+ T cells from PBMCs. In DNA form, the CDR3 reads TGTGCCAGCAGTGATGGTAGCGGGGGGGCCCTTGCAGATACGCAGTATTTT. It is translated as CASSDGSGGALADTQYF.